The 18 T cell receptor beta chains reported below all come from one sample, sequenced in a study of beta chain features in type 1 diabetes. Notes on the study in general: Shortening of TCRB CDR3s, moderate but significant, appeared in all four CD4+ subsets of Type 1 diabetes patients.

Their target antigens are unknown. The isolated RNA, all of it, was reverse transcribed, so expressed TCRB transcripts were what got sequenced. Method: immunoSEQ multiplex PCR; TCRdb's copy keeps in-frame clones and lacks some. Of 300,000 or so clones listed, 14% are singletons. Sequencing was performed on naive CD4+ T cells from blood. These receptors all stem from a man between 25 and 39 years old with type 1 diabetes.

The J gene is TRBJ2-1, the V gene TRBV6-5, with D perhaps matching TRBD1 (5 bases). Germline V gene lookup returns CDR1 MNHEY and CDR2 SVGAGI. The ends were cut back, 0 bases at V and 9 bases at J, with 12 bases in the middle. The CDR3 runs 14 residues. The CDR3 nucleotides are TGTGCCAGCAGTTACTCGGGGCGGCCGGGTGAGCAGTTCTTC. Its translation is CASSYSGRPGEQFF.

This rearrangement joins TRBV9 to TRBJ1-1; no clear D. Germline CDR1 is SGDLS and CDR2 is YYNGEE. V dropped 3 bases and J dropped 6 bases, with 9 bases sitting between them. There are 12 residues in the CDR3. CDR3 amino acids: CASSAFEPEAFF. Here the CDR3 DNA reads TGTGCCAGCAGCGCCTTCGAGCCTGAAGCTTTCTTT.

This clone has more than one count but fewer than ten. The chain couples TRBV30 to TRBJ2-3; TRBD2 aligns across 12 bases. The CDR3 has 16 amino acids. V lost 1 base and J lost 4; bases outside the gene matches: 6. Per the germline V gene, CDR1 is GTSNPN and CDR2 is SVGIG (reference sequence). For the CDR3, the DNA is TGTGCCTGGAGTGCGGGGACTAGCGGGTACTCAGATACGCAGTATTTT. This translates into CAWSAGTSGYSDTQYF.

The table lists this clone with a few counts. The germline gene is not matched at one end of the junction; a read error may be the cause. The genes are TRBV27 and TRBJ2-5; D gene ambiguous. The better agreement between TRBJ2-7 and the DNA end casts doubt on the J call. Germline values: CDR1 MNHEY, CDR2 SMNVEV (reference sequence). The CDR3 has 10 residues. This chain's CDR3 is CASSSHEQYF. CDR3 bases: TGTGCCAGCAGCTCCCACGAGCAGTACTTC.

This clone was recorded a few times. The chain couples TRBV9 to TRBJ2-3; 7 nucleotides align to TRBD2. Losses at the gene ends were 0 bases for V and 5 bases for J; bases not matched to a gene: 6. CDR3 length: 15 residues. The germline V gene encodes CDR1 SGDLS and CDR2 YYNGEE. In DNA, the CDR3 is TGTGCCAGCAGCGTAGGGGGCGGGAGTGGAGATACGCAGTATTTT. Translating it yields CASSVGGGSGDTQYF.

This clone showed up just a few times. The chain carries TRBV30 and TRBJ1-1; 11 bases map to TRBD1. The CDR3 sequence is 13 residues long. The germline V gene encodes CDR1 GTSNPN and CDR2 SVGIG (reference sequence). V gave up 4 bases and J gave up 5 bases; unmatched junction bases: 3. CDR3 sequence: CAWTGTGGTEAFF. CDR3 sequence (DNA): TGTGCCTGGACCGGGACAGGGGGTACTGAAGCTTTCTTT.

This chain joins TRBV2 and TRBJ2-7, with 8 bases identical to TRBD1. Germline lookup yields CDR1 SNHLY and CDR2 FYNNEI. J was trimmed by 3 bases and V by 7 bases; bases with no gene match: 8. This CDR3 contains 14 residues. The CDR3 here is CASKARGHSYEQYF. For the CDR3, the DNA is TGTGCCAGCAAGGCCAGGGGGCACAGCTACGAGCAGTACTTC.

The DNA for the CDR3 is TGTGCCAGCAGCTCCACATCCGGGGCCAACGTCCTGACTTTC. This codes for CASSSTSGANVLTF. The V and J genes are TRBV7-3 and TRBJ2-6; D unclear. Trimming left V 4 bases short and J 4 bases short, with 8 bases between. The length of the CDR3 is 14 residues. Germline CDR1 is SGHTA and CDR2 is FQGTGA.

This clone was detected a few times. J is TRBJ2-7 and V is TRBV27; tentative D call: TRBD1 (6 bases). Germline CDR1 MNHEY, CDR2 SMNVEV (reference sequence). Trimming pared 3 bases from V and 7 bases from J, leaving 25 bases between. The CDR3 loop spans 17 amino acids. The CDR3 loop is CASSFSEWDILPGEQYF. CDR3 bases: TGTGCCAGCAGTTTCTCTGAGTGGGACATACTGCCTGGAGAGCAGTACTTC.

CDR3: CASSFSQPVEQYF. In DNA form, the CDR3 reads TGTGCCAGCAGCTTTAGCCAACCGGTAGAGCAGTACTTC. The chain recombines TRBV7-2 with TRBJ2-7; unclear D gene. The CDR3 consists of 13 residues. Trimming removed 3 bases from V and 7 bases from J, with 13 bases in between. CDR1 is SGHTA, CDR2 FQGNSA, per germline.

In its sample, this clone was seen a few times. This chain connects TRBV29-1 to TRBJ1-1; 7 bases agree with TRBD1. V lost 6 bases and J lost 7; bases outside the gene matches: 8. The CDR3 has 12 amino acids. Germline assignment: CDR1 SQVTM and CDR2 ANQGSEA. CDR3: CSVNLGQVEAFF. DNA for the CDR3: TGCAGCGTCAATTTAGGACAGGTTGAAGCTTTCTTT.

In its sample, this clone was seen a few times. J is TRBJ2-3 and V is TRBV7-9; 8 bases align to TRBD1. V was clipped by 5 bases and J by 1 base; unmatched bases: 2. Germline CDR1 SEHNR, CDR2 FQNEAQ (reference sequence). CDR3 length equals 14 residues. The CDR3 sequence is CASSGQGGTDTQYF. DNA for the CDR3: TGTGCCAGCAGCGGACAGGGAGGCACAGATACGCAGTATTTT.

The chain combines TRBV5-1 with TRBJ2-1; 8 bases fit TRBD2. Unmatched junction bases numbered 6, after V lost 4 bases and J lost 0 bases. The CDR3 consists of 16 residues. Germline CDR1 SGHRS, CDR2 YFSETQ. The CDR3 is CASSISGASSYNEQFF. The CDR3 DNA sequence: TGCGCCAGCAGCATTAGCGGGGCGAGCTCCTACAATGAGCAGTTCTTC.

This clone was seen only a few times. The V and J genes are TRBV5-1 and TRBJ2-3, with unresolved D. V gave up 0 bases and J gave up 5 bases, with 13 bases separating them. Germline CDR1 SGHRS, CDR2 YFSETQ. The CDR3 has 15 amino acids. CDR3 region: CASSLGLVVVDTQYF. The CDR3 DNA reads as TGCGCCAGCAGCTTGGGGCTAGTCGTCGTAGATACGCAGTATTTT.

This clone was seen only a few times. Other DNA variants within this sample encode the same CDR3. Written as DNA, the CDR3 is TGTGCCAGCTCACCACCGTCGGGCTCCTACGAGCAGTACTTC. This gives the protein CASSPPSGSYEQYF. The chain is built from TRBV18 and TRBJ2-7; D gene unclear. Germline CDR1 KGHSH, CDR2 LQKENI. The CDR3 length is 14 residues. The germline V and J ends were trimmed by 0 bases and 0 bases, with 6 bases remaining between them. Variable domain in full (rest from reference TRBV18 and TRBJ2-7): NAGVMQNPRHLVRRRGQEARLRCSPMKGHSHVYWYRQLPEEGLKFMVYLQKENIIDESGMPKERFSAEFPKEGPSILRIQQVVRGDSAAYFCASSPPSGSYEQYFGPGTRLTVT.

The chain has TRBV15 and TRBJ2-7; D may be TRBD2 (5 bases). The CDR3 totals 14 residues. V shed 9 bases and J shed 6 bases, with 21 bases lying between them. Germline V CDR1 and CDR2: LNHNV, YYDKDF (reference sequence). CDR3 DNA sequence: TGTGCCACGTCCACCGAGGGAACCGTCCCCGAGCAGTACTTC. Its translation: CATSTEGTVPEQYF.

This clone was found a few times. This chain connects TRBV29-1 to TRBJ2-2; TRBD2 agrees at 8 bases. This CDR3 spans 16 amino acids. Trimming removed 3 bases from V and 3 bases from J; junction bases left unmatched: 9. CDR1 and CDR2 (germline): SQVTM, ANQGSEA. Here the CDR3 DNA reads TGCAGCGTTGAGTCTCGAGCGGGAGAAGACACCGGGGAGCTGTTTTTT. Translated: CSVESRAGEDTGELFF.

This clone was detected a few times. The rearrangement joins TRBV29-1 to TRBJ2-3; a weak D match, TRBD2 (6 bases). Trimming shortened V by 4 bases and J by 3 bases, and 14 bases separated the two germline ends. CDR1 is SQVTM and CDR2 is ANQGSEA in the germline V gene. CDR3 length: 14 amino acids. The CDR3 loop reads CSVAFPGETDTQYF. The CDR3 DNA sequence: TGCAGCGTTGCCTTTCCGGGGGAAACAGATACGCAGTATTTT.